This T cell receptor beta chain was identified in a study of blood T cell repertoires in COVID-19. The assay was immunoSEQ multiplex PCR, and TCRdb's table has in-frame clones only and misses some. The data show 180,000 or so clones, more than 60% seen once. From germline, CDR1 is MNHNS and CDR2 SASEGT. The CDR3 totals 15 residues. The ends were cut back, 0 bases at V and 10 bases at J, with 13 bases in the middle. The sequence was obtained from a man aged 50-60 years who had recovered from COVID-19. The sequenced material came from peripheral blood. The gene calls are TRBV6-1 and TRBJ1-6, with D tentatively TRBD1 (5 bases). CDR3 sequence: CASSEAGGSLSPLHF. The CDR3 DNA follows: TGTGCCAGCAGTGAAGCCGGGGGTAGTTTGTCACCCCTCCACTTT.